A single TCR beta chain is shown here with its context. Its target is not known. The data were taken from a study of cytomegalovirus exposure and HLA in healthy donors. General study findings and limits: Later on, analysis showed that most CMV-associated TCR beta chains appeared to be HLA-restricted. The authors assumed roughly uniform sequencing depth across donors for presence/absence analyses.

In the PCR, 60 Vbeta and 13 Jbeta primers were used. As handled by the study authors: Roughly 76 million unique TCR beta chains, roughly 11 million of them shared, were counted by a later analysis. Data came from immunoSEQ multiplex PCR; TCRdb stores just in-frame clones and leaves some out. V and J calls and clone size are those listed in that table; D and trimming were worked out from the DNA. Here the sample spans 170,000 or so clones, 80% to 90% being singletons. This CDR3 contains 12 residues. Germline assignment: CDR1 SNHLY and CDR2 FYNNEI. V was cut by 8 bases and J by 8 bases, with 12 bases left in between.

Sequences were obtained from PBMCs. V usage is TRBV2 and J usage is TRBJ1-4; a possible D gene is TRBD1 (5 bases). The TCR comes from a woman under 30 in good health and CMV-seronegative. The CDR3 sequence is CASGGDGEKLFF. CDR3 DNA: TGTGCCAGCGGGGGGGACGGAGAAAAACTGTTTTTT.